This note documents a single TCR beta chain sequence. Its cognate antigen has yet to be identified. No qualities accompany the bases; no much larger clone lies one base away. Interpreted using the paper, the treatment or condition label stands for: live attenuated yellow fever vaccine strain. A standard Ficoll-Paque protocol was used to isolate PBMCs from peripheral blood. CD4 and CD8 T-cell fractions were isolated with Dynabeads CD4 and CD8 positive selection kits. RNA was extracted with TriZol from bulk PBMCs, CD4 and CD8 fractions, and dextramer-positive and dextramer-negative fractions. This entry belongs to a study of T cells after yellow fever vaccination (dated by TCRdb to the late 2010s). Describing the broader study: The SMART-Seq v4 Ultra Low Input RNA kit was used to prepare libraries from fractions with low cell numbers. To track T-cell clones before and after primary and booster YFV17D yellow fever vaccination, bulk TCR alpha and beta repertoires were sequenced longitudinally. The cohort comprised two healthy male donors, one aged 18 to 30 and one aged 30 to 40 years. Blood was collected at multiple timepoints before and after primary and secondary immunization, and bulk PBMC replicates and cell subsets were isolated.

The CDR3 measures 13 amino acids from cysteine to phenylalanine. The read is trimmed to its CDR3 DNA, 39 bases read in frame from base 1. The V end gives up 1 base and the J end 7 bases, leaving 3 bases in the junction not matched to a gene. From the germline V gene (reference sequence), CDR1 is LGHDT and CDR2 is YNNKEL. TCR cDNA was made using 5'RACE template switching, a step that added a universal primer site and unique molecular identifiers. cDNA synthesis was primed from both the TCR alpha and TCR beta constant segments. Two PCR steps were used to amplify libraries, with sample barcodes and sequencing adapters being added in the second step. Sequencing of libraries was performed on Illumina HiSeq 2500 (2x100 bp) or NovaSeq (2x150 bp). The original pipeline was this. Demultiplexing of reads and collapsing into UMI consensus sequences were performed with MIGEC, and V(D)J alignment was carried out with MiXCR. Using edgeR on replicate PBMC samples, clonotypes were called vaccine-responding if FDR was below 0.01 and the log2 fold change was above 5 up to day 15. Each bulk clonotype received a CD4 or CD8 identity based on whether the sequenced CD4 or CD8 repertoire contained that clonotype at higher abundance. The public sequencing data were trimmed at Q25 with fastp and processed into clonotypes with MiXCR by TCRdb, which kept only in-frame beta chains. Rows are combined by CDR3 protein, so each entry shows the most common genes and DNA. TCRdb assigned the V and J calls; the authors' analysis was not used. This sample gives roughly 120,000 distinct CDR3 sequences in total; roughly 7.9% of them show up just once. Clones ranked in the top ten supply roughly 2.8% of the sample.

Overall results and qualifications from the work: The study included only a couple of donors, which limits how far the findings can be generalized. A small share of clonotypes was detected in both CD4 and CD8 compartments, with the overlap likely arising from convergent recombination. Compared with the primary T-cell response, the secondary T-cell response was weaker but faster, peaking on day 5 rather than day 15. Because abundant contaminating clonotypes from the bulk population could be contained in FACS-sorted repertoires, computational filtering was required. Most clones expanded after primary vaccination were re-detected after the booster (almost 97% of CD4 and 88% of CD8), suggesting broad memory maintenance.

This specimen consisted of CD4+ T cells sorted from PBMCs, obtained roughly 47 days after the first yellow fever vaccination. This clonotype originated in a man younger than 30 who received the YFV17D yellow fever vaccine. The rearrangement joined TRBV3-1 to TRBJ1-1, with 7 central nucleotides matching TRBD1. CDR3 region: CASSQGQGGEAFF. Here is the DNA: TGTGCCAGCAGCCAAGGACAGGGTGGTGAAGCTTTCTTT.